Below, 10 T cell receptor beta chains from the same sample are listed, as sequenced in a study of cytomegalovirus exposure and HLA in healthy donors. The study ran its PCR with 60 Vbeta and 13 Jbeta primers. Method: immunoSEQ multiplex PCR; TCRdb's copy keeps in-frame clones and lacks some. The sample holds under 200,000 clones, roughly 79% seen once. The specimen sequenced was PBMCs. The origin of the receptors is a woman in her forties or fifties in good health and CMV-seropositive.

The chain employs TRBV6-5 and TRBJ2-7; TRBD1 matches 9 bases. Germline loops: CDR1 MNHEY, CDR2 SVGAGI. The CDR3 is 14 amino acids. V shed 4 bases, J shed 4 bases, and the junction held 5 bases outside the gene matches. The CDR3 protein is CASSWKQGAYEQYF. The CDR3 DNA is TGTGCCAGCAGTTGGAAACAGGGGGCTTACGAGCAGTACTTC.

The sample holds one count of this clone. The CDR3 region has the DNA TGCGCCAGCAGCAGGGTCGGCAATGAGCAGTTCTTC. Its protein is CASSRVGNEQFF. The rearrangement uses TRBV10-1 and TRBJ2-1, with D possibly being TRBD1 (5 bases). The CDR3 contains 12 residues. The V end was cut by 6 bases, the J end by 6 bases, with 9 bases between. Germline loops: CDR1 WNHNN, CDR2 SYGVQD (reference sequence).

CDR3 nucleotides: TGTGCCAGCAGTGCCCCCTCAGCGGGAGGAAATGAGCAGTTCTTC. It specifies CASSAPSAGGNEQFF. V is TRBV28 and J is TRBJ2-1; 9 nucleotides match TRBD2. CDR3 size: 15 residues. Germline CDR1 MDHEN, CDR2 SYDVKM. J was trimmed by 7 bases and V by 5 bases; bases with no gene match: 9.

This clone has only one observation. The rearrangement uses TRBV7-9 and TRBJ1-5, with D possibly matching TRBD1 (5 bases). Trimming pared 1 base from V and 0 bases from J, leaving 7 bases between. Germline values: CDR1 SEHNR, CDR2 FQNEAQ (reference sequence). The CDR3 sequence is 15 residues long. The chain's CDR3 is CASSLGDSSNQPQHF. CDR3 bases: TGTGCCAGCAGCTTAGGCGACAGTAGCAATCAGCCCCAGCATTTT.

The chain uses TRBV30 and TRBJ1-5, with D maybe TRBD1 (5 bases). The V end lost 7 bases, the J end lost 2 bases, and 9 bases lay between the germline ends. CDR1 and CDR2 from the germline V gene are GTSNPN and SVGIG (reference sequence). The CDR3 has 12 residues. The CDR3, as DNA: TGTGCCTTGGGGGGGGGCAATCAGCCCCAGCATTTT. Translating gives CALGGGNQPQHF. The full variable domain, rest sourced from reference TRBV30 and TRBJ1-5, is SQTIHQWPATLVQPVGSPLSLECTVEGTSNPNLYWYRQAAGRGLQLLFYSVGIGQISSEVPQNLSASRPQDRQFILSSKKLLLSDSGFYLCALGGGNQPQHFGDGTRLSIL.

J is TRBJ2-2 and V is TRBV5-8; perhaps TRBD1 as D (5 bases). The CDR3 loop spans 16 amino acids. In germline, CDR1 is SGHTS, CDR2 YDEGEE. The V end lost 0 bases, the J end lost 5 bases, and 14 bases lay between the germline ends. The CDR3 protein is CASSLEAGIVTGELFF. CDR3 nucleotides: TGTGCCAGCAGCTTGGAGGCAGGGATAGTAACCGGGGAGCTGTTTTTT.

The chain joins TRBV29-1 to TRBJ2-1, with 12 nucleotides matching TRBD2. Germline V CDR1 and CDR2: SQVTM, ANQGSEA. The V segment lost 5 bases and the J segment 4 bases; nucleotides outside the gene matches: 15. This CDR3 region has 18 residues. The CDR3 coding sequence is TGCAGCGTTTTTGGACAGACAACTAGCGGGAGGACTTACAATGAGCAGTTCTTC. Its translation: CSVFGQTTSGRTYNEQFF.

The chain has TRBV5-6 and TRBJ1-2, with D uncertain. V was clipped by 0 bases and J by 8 bases, with 11 bases between them. This CDR3 comprises 13 residues. Germline loops: CDR1 SGHDT, CDR2 YYEEEE. CDR3 nucleotide sequence: TGTGCCAGCAGCTTGGTGACTGCTTGGGGCTACACCTTC. It is translated as CASSLVTAWGYTF.

The chain has TRBV5-1 and TRBJ2-1; the match to TRBD2 covers 8 bases. The CDR3 runs to 16 residues. V shed 0 bases and J 5 bases; nucleotides not matched to a gene: 7. From germline, CDR1 is SGHRS and CDR2 YFSETQ. The CDR3 spells CASSLELAAGNNEQFF. Written as DNA, the CDR3 is TGCGCCAGCAGCTTGGAACTAGCGGCGGGGAACAATGAGCAGTTCTTC.

This clone has a single count. The chain uses TRBV9 and TRBJ2-2, with D perhaps TRBD2 (5 bases). Trimming shortened V by 0 bases and J by 5 bases, and 11 bases separated the two germline ends. Germline V gene data show CDR1 as SGDLS and CDR2 as YYNGEE. The CDR3 is made up of 15 amino acids. The CDR3 sequence: CASSVAGSVTGELFF. The DNA of the CDR3 is TGTGCCAGCAGCGTAGCGGGGTCAGTAACCGGGGAGCTGTTTTTT.